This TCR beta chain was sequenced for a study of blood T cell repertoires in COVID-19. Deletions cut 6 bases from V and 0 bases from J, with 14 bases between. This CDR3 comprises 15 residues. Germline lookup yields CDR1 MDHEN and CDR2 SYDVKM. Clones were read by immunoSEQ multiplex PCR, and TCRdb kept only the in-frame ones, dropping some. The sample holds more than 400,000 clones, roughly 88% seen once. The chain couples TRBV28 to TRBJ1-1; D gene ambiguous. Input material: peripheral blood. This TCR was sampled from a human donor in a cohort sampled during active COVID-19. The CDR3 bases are TGTGCCAGCAGCCAATGGGGAGCCATGAACACTGAAGCTTTCTTT. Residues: CASSQWGAMNTEAFF.